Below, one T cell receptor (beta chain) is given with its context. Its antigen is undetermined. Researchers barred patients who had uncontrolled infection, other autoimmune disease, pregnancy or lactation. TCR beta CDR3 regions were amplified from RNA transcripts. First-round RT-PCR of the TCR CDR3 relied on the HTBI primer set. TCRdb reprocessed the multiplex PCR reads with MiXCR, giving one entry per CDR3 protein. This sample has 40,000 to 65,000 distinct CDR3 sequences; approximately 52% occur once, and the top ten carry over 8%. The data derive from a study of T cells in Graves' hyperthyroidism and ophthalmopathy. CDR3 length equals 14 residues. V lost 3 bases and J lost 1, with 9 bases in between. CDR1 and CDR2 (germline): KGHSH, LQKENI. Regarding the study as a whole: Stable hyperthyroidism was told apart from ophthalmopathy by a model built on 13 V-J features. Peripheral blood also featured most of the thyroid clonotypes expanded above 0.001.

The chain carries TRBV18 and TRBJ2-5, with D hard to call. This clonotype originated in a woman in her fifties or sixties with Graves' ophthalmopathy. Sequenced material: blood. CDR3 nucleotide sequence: TGTGCCAGCTCACCGTTAGGCGGCCAAGAGACCCAGTACTTC. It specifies CASSPLGGQETQYF. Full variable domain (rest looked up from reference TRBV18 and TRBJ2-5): NAGVMQNPRHLVRRRGQEARLRCSPMKGHSHVYWYRQLPEEGLKFMVYLQKENIIDESGMPKERFSAEFPKEGPSILRIQQVVRGDSAAYFCASSPLGGQETQYFGPGTRLLVL.